The 28 T cell receptor beta chains below all came from one sample that was sequenced in a study of shared clonotypes between healthy human individuals. Sequencing used immunoSEQ multiplex PCR; TCRdb keeps in-frame clones, though not all of them. The sample contains 2 million to 2.5 million clones, approximately 93% of which appear only once. Sequencing was done on a sample of naive CD4+ T cells from PBMCs. Noted subset: CD45RA+ positively selected. The receptors stem from a man aged 18-30 years in good health. Some clones in this sample may be carry-over from other donors' samples.

V is TRBV5-4 and J is TRBJ2-5; 7 nucleotides align to TRBD1. The V gene's germline CDR1 is SGHNT and CDR2 YYREEE (reference sequence). CDR3 length: 14 residues. V trimming: 2 bases; J trimming: 3 bases; junction bases outside the gene matches: 4. The CDR3 protein is CASSFGTEKETQYF. DNA for the CDR3: TGTGCCAGCAGCTTCGGGACAGAGAAAGAGACCCAGTACTTC.

CDR3 region: CASSLQGGAYNEQFF. CDR3 DNA: TGCGCCAGCAGCTTACAGGGGGGTGCATACAATGAGCAGTTCTTC. The V call is TRBV5-1, the J call TRBJ2-1; 8 bases are a match to TRBD1. V gave up 2 bases and J gave up 4 bases; unmatched junction bases: 5. The CDR3 is made up of 15 amino acids. Germline V lookup: CDR1 SGHRS, CDR2 YFSETQ. The whole variable domain, filled in from reference TRBV5-1 and TRBJ2-1, reads KAGVTQTPRYLIKTRGQQVTLSCSPISGHRSVSWYQQTPGQGLQFLFEYFSETQRNKGNFPGRFSGRQFSNSRSEMNVSTLELGDSALYLCASSLQGGAYNEQFFGPGTRLTVL.

Comment on this clone: This sample also contains other DNA sequences that code for the same CDR3. This chain connects TRBV28 to TRBJ1-2; TRBD1 matches 8 bases. The CDR3 runs to 12 residues. The V segment lost 5 bases and the J segment 8 bases; nucleotides outside the gene matches: 4. The germline gives CDR1 MDHEN, CDR2 SYDVKM. In DNA form, the CDR3 reads TGTGCCAGCAGTCTAACAGGGGGGGGCTACACCTTC. Translation gives CASSLTGGGYTF.

The chain joins TRBV28 to TRBJ2-1, with 11 bases matching TRBD2. Looked up from germline, CDR1 is MDHEN and CDR2 is SYDVKM. After removal of 5 bases from V and 1 base from J, the junction contained 7 bases not matched to a gene. The CDR3 spans 17 residues. CDR3 nucleotides: TGTGCCAGCAGTGTAATAGCGGGAGGGTTGTCCTACAATGAGCAGTTCTTC. Translation gives CASSVIAGGLSYNEQFF.

The V call is TRBV7-2, the J call TRBJ2-7, with D perhaps TRBD2 (6 bases). Looked up from germline, CDR1 is SGHTA and CDR2 is FQGNSA. The CDR3 sequence is 14 residues long. V was clipped by 5 bases and J by 6 bases, with 17 bases between them. The CDR3 DNA sequence: TGTGCCAGCAGCCCCCCTAGCGTTCAAAGCGAGCAGTACTTC. Translating gives CASSPPSVQSEQYF.

The rearrangement joins TRBV2 to TRBJ2-1; 7 bases are a match to TRBD2. Germline CDR1 reads SNHLY; CDR2 reads FYNNEI. The V and J ends lost 3 bases and 8 bases, in that order; junction bases with no gene match: 4. The CDR3 covers 13 residues. This chain's CDR3 is CASSDGRGDEQFF. The CDR3 nucleotides read TGTGCCAGCAGTGACGGCCGGGGGGATGAGCAGTTCTTC. Drawing the rest from reference TRBV2 and TRBJ2-1, the complete variable domain is EPEVTQTPSHQVTQMGQEVILRCVPISNHLYFYWYRQILGQKVEFLVSFYNNEISEKSEIFDDQFSVERPDGSNFTLKIRSTKLEDSAMYFCASSDGRGDEQFFGPGTRLTVL.

The rearrangement joins TRBV6-5 to TRBJ2-5; no clear D. Trimming cost V 5 bases and J 3 bases, with 7 bases left between them. The CDR3 has 12 residues. CDR1 is MNHEY, CDR2 SVGAGI, per germline. CDR3 in DNA: TGTGCCAGCAGTCTTAATGAAGAGACCCAGTACTTC. As protein: CASSLNEETQYF.

The chain has TRBV4-1 and TRBJ2-7, with 7 bases lining up with TRBD2. The V gene end was trimmed by 2 bases and the J gene end by 1 base; junction bases not matched to a gene: 5. The CDR3 sequence is 15 residues long. Looked up from germline, CDR1 is MGHRA and CDR2 is YSYEKL. This chain's CDR3 is CASSQIAGFSYEQYF. In DNA form, the CDR3 reads TGCGCCAGCAGCCAAATAGCGGGTTTTTCCTACGAGCAGTACTTC.

V gene TRBV30 combines with J gene TRBJ2-7; D ambiguous. The CDR3 has 13 amino acids. Trimming stripped 2 bases from V and 3 bases from J, with 11 bases between. The germline CDR1 and CDR2 sequences are GTSNPN and SVGIG (reference sequence). The CDR3 is CAWSQRLFYEQYF. Here the CDR3 DNA reads TGTGCCTGGAGTCAGAGGTTGTTCTACGAGCAGTACTTC. The whole variable domain, remainder taken from reference TRBV30 and TRBJ2-7, is SQTIHQWPATLVQPVGSPLSLECTVEGTSNPNLYWYRQAAGRGLQLLFYSVGIGQISSEVPQNLSASRPQDRQFILSSKKLLLSDSGFYLCAWSQRLFYEQYFGPGTRLTVT.

The chain has TRBV5-1 and TRBJ2-5, with D perhaps assigned TRBD1 or TRBD2 (5 bases each). There are 15 residues in the CDR3. Germline V gene data show CDR1 as SGHRS and CDR2 as YFSETQ. V dropped 2 bases and J dropped 4 bases, with 15 bases sitting between them. CDR3 sequence reads: CASSFRDPPRETQYF. DNA of the CDR3: TGCGCCAGCAGCTTCCGGGACCCTCCTCGAGAGACCCAGTACTTC.

The chain has TRBV9 and TRBJ2-2; D is perhaps TRBD2 (6 bases). V was clipped by 4 bases and J by 7 bases, with 14 bases between them. Per germline, CDR1 SGDLS and CDR2 YYNGEE. This CDR3 is built from 14 residues. CDR3 DNA: TGTGCCAGCAGCCCAACCGGGACTTTCGGGGAGCTGTTTTTT. Its protein is CASSPTGTFGELFF.

Points on this clone: The same CDR3 is also encoded by other DNA sequences in this sample. The chain recombines TRBV5-1 with TRBJ2-7; D is perhaps TRBD1 (6 bases). The CDR3 has 13 residues. Looked up from germline, CDR1 is SGHRS and CDR2 is YFSETQ. Trimming stripped 0 bases from V and 4 bases from J, with 8 bases between. The CDR3 DNA follows: TGCGCCAGCAGCTTGGTCAGGGGATACGAGCAGTACTTC. It translates to CASSLVRGYEQYF.

V usage is TRBV19 and J usage is TRBJ1-2; 7 positions agree with TRBD1. The CDR3 length is 14 residues. Trimming cost V 3 bases and J 3 bases; bases outside gene matches: 4. The germline gives CDR1 LNHDA, CDR2 SQIVND (reference sequence). The CDR3 is CASSIGTVDYGYTF. The CDR3, as DNA: TGTGCCAGTAGTATTGGGACAGTGGACTATGGCTACACCTTC.

The chain carries TRBV15 and TRBJ2-1; D remains ambiguous. Trimming took off 0 bases at V and 6 bases at J, with 18 bases between the two ends. This CDR3 contains 17 residues. In germline, CDR1 is LNHNV, CDR2 YYDKDF (reference sequence). The CDR3 DNA reads TGTGCCACCAGCAGAGATACGGGTTTGGGGAATGGCAATGAGCAGTTCTTC. Encoded protein: CATSRDTGLGNGNEQFF.

This chain connects TRBV19 to TRBJ2-7, with D tentatively TRBD1 or TRBD2 (5 bases each). The CDR3 totals 15 residues. CDR1 LNHDA and CDR2 SQIVND come from the germline V gene (reference sequence). V gave up 7 bases and J gave up 2 bases, with 18 bases separating them. The CDR3 bases are TGTGCCAGTAAGGACGACGTGGGACCCACCTACGAGCAGTACTTC. Translating it yields CASKDDVGPTYEQYF.

The chain uses TRBV28 and TRBJ2-1; D tentatively fits TRBD1 or TRBD2 (5 bases each). V was clipped by 2 bases and J by 3 bases, with 11 bases between them. Germline V gene data show CDR1 as MDHEN and CDR2 as SYDVKM. There are 15 residues in the CDR3. The CDR3 loop reads CASSLEGKGYNEQFF. The CDR3 DNA is TGTGCCAGCAGTTTAGAGGGGAAGGGCTACAATGAGCAGTTCTTC.

The rearrangement links TRBV28 to TRBJ2-7; the D gene is possibly TRBD1 (6 bases). The V gene lost 8 bases and the J gene lost 1 base, with 15 bases spanning the gap. The V gene's germline CDR1 is MDHEN and CDR2 SYDVKM. The CDR3 totals 14 residues. In nucleotides, the CDR3 is TGTGCCAGCCTACCAACAGGGCTATCCTACGAGCAGTACTTC. Protein product: CASLPTGLSYEQYF.

This clone was counted once. This chain joins TRBV6-1 and TRBJ1-5, with D possibly matching TRBD1 (5 bases). The germline gives CDR1 MNHNS, CDR2 SASEGT. Deletions cut 4 bases from V and 4 bases from J, with 17 bases between. This CDR3 is 16 amino acids long. The DNA for the CDR3 is TGTGCCAGCAGTGGGACTGTCACCCGGGGGAATCAGCCCCAGCATTTT. Its protein is CASSGTVTRGNQPQHF.

Concerning this clone itself: This sample also contains other DNA sequences that code for the same CDR3. The chain uses TRBV5-1 and TRBJ1-1; D is unresolved. The CDR3 is made up of 14 amino acids. V lost 0 bases to trimming and J lost 1 base, with 7 bases between them. Germline assignment: CDR1 SGHRS and CDR2 YFSETQ. The CDR3 region has the DNA TGCGCCAGCAGCTTGGTTCCGCAGAACACTGAAGCTTTCTTT. Translated: CASSLVPQNTEAFF.

This clone was counted once. The CDR3 DNA sequence: TGTGCCAGCAGTTTACGTGGGACAGGGTACCACGAGCAGTACTTC. Residues: CASSLRGTGYHEQYF. The rearrangement joins TRBV27 to TRBJ2-7; TRBD1 aligns across 9 bases. CDR1 and CDR2 from the germline V gene are MNHEY and SMNVEV (reference sequence). V dropped 2 bases and J dropped 5; count of bases not matched to a gene: 7. The CDR3 is made up of 15 amino acids.

The chain combines TRBV27 with TRBJ2-7, with 11 bases identical to TRBD2. The CDR3 consists of 17 residues. The ends lost 5 bases at V and 2 bases at J; junction bases unmatched: 11. The germline gives CDR1 MNHEY, CDR2 SMNVEV (reference sequence). The CDR3 coding sequence is TGTGCCAGCAGTCCCTTTATCCGACTAGCGGGAACCTACGAGCAGTACTTC. It specifies CASSPFIRLAGTYEQYF.

The genes are TRBV15 and TRBJ1-2; unclear D gene. The CDR3 contains 16 residues. Per the germline V gene, CDR1 is LNHNV and CDR2 is YYDKDF (reference sequence). V lost 1 base, J lost 7 bases, and 19 bases lay in between. Written as DNA, the CDR3 is TGTGCCACCAGCAGAGGTTTAGCCCCTTACCAGCTTGGCTACACCTTC. The encoded protein is CATSRGLAPYQLGYTF.

The V and J genes are TRBV21-1 and TRBJ2-7; the DNA was not compared with TRBD2, the D call given in the table. TRBV21-1 is a pseudogene. The CDR3 has 20 residues. The CDR3 is CASSKVGGGPSGRALGEQYF. The CDR3 region has the DNA TGTGCCAGCAGCAAAGTTGGAGGTGGGCCTAGCGGGAGGGCCCTCGGCGAGCAGTACTTC.

This clone was observed a few times. The chain combines TRBV28 with TRBJ1-2; 7 nucleotides line up with TRBD1. Germline V gene lookup returns CDR1 MDHEN and CDR2 SYDVKM. The trim removed 7 bases at V and 5 bases at J, leaving 7 bases unmatched. This CDR3 has 13 residues. The CDR3 DNA follows: TGTGCCAGCACCCGGGGACAGACATATGGCTACACCTTC. Amino acid sequence: CASTRGQTYGYTF.

This sequence joins TRBV5-6 and TRBJ2-1; D might be TRBD2 (6 bases). CDR1 is SGHDT and CDR2 is YYEEEE in the germline V gene. CDR3 length equals 13 residues. Trimming removed 0 bases from V and 10 bases from J, with 11 bases in between. As DNA, the CDR3 is TGTGCCAGCAGCTTGGTGCGGGATTCCGAGCAGTTCTTC. It is translated as CASSLVRDSEQFF.

This sequence joins TRBV5-1 and TRBJ2-3, with D maybe TRBD2 (8 bases). Germline assignment: CDR1 SGHRS and CDR2 YFSETQ. The length of the CDR3 is 18 residues. Deletions cut 3 bases from V and 1 base from J, with 21 bases between. CDR3 DNA sequence: TGCGCCAGCAGCTGGCCCAGGGGGAGCGGGAGTGGCACAGATACGCAGTATTTT. Translating gives CASSWPRGSGSGTDTQYF.

The chain uses TRBV7-9 and TRBJ1-1, with TRBD1 as a possible D gene (5 bases). The V gene lost 5 bases and the J gene lost 2 bases, with 15 bases spanning the gap. Per germline, CDR1 SEHNR and CDR2 FQNEAQ (reference sequence). The CDR3 runs 15 residues. CDR3: CASSPGWQGNTEAFF. CDR3 nucleotides: TGTGCCAGCAGCCCGGGGTGGCAGGGCAACACTGAAGCTTTCTTT.

This clone was seen just once. The chain uses TRBV7-2 and TRBJ2-5; D uncertain. V lost 5 bases, J lost 5 bases, and 24 bases lay in between. Germline CDR1 is SGHTA and CDR2 is FQGNSA. The CDR3 spans 17 residues. The CDR3 bases are TGTGCCAGCAGCCCAGACCTTTTTACCGGGCAGGAGGAGACCCAGTACTTC. Translated: CASSPDLFTGQEETQYF.